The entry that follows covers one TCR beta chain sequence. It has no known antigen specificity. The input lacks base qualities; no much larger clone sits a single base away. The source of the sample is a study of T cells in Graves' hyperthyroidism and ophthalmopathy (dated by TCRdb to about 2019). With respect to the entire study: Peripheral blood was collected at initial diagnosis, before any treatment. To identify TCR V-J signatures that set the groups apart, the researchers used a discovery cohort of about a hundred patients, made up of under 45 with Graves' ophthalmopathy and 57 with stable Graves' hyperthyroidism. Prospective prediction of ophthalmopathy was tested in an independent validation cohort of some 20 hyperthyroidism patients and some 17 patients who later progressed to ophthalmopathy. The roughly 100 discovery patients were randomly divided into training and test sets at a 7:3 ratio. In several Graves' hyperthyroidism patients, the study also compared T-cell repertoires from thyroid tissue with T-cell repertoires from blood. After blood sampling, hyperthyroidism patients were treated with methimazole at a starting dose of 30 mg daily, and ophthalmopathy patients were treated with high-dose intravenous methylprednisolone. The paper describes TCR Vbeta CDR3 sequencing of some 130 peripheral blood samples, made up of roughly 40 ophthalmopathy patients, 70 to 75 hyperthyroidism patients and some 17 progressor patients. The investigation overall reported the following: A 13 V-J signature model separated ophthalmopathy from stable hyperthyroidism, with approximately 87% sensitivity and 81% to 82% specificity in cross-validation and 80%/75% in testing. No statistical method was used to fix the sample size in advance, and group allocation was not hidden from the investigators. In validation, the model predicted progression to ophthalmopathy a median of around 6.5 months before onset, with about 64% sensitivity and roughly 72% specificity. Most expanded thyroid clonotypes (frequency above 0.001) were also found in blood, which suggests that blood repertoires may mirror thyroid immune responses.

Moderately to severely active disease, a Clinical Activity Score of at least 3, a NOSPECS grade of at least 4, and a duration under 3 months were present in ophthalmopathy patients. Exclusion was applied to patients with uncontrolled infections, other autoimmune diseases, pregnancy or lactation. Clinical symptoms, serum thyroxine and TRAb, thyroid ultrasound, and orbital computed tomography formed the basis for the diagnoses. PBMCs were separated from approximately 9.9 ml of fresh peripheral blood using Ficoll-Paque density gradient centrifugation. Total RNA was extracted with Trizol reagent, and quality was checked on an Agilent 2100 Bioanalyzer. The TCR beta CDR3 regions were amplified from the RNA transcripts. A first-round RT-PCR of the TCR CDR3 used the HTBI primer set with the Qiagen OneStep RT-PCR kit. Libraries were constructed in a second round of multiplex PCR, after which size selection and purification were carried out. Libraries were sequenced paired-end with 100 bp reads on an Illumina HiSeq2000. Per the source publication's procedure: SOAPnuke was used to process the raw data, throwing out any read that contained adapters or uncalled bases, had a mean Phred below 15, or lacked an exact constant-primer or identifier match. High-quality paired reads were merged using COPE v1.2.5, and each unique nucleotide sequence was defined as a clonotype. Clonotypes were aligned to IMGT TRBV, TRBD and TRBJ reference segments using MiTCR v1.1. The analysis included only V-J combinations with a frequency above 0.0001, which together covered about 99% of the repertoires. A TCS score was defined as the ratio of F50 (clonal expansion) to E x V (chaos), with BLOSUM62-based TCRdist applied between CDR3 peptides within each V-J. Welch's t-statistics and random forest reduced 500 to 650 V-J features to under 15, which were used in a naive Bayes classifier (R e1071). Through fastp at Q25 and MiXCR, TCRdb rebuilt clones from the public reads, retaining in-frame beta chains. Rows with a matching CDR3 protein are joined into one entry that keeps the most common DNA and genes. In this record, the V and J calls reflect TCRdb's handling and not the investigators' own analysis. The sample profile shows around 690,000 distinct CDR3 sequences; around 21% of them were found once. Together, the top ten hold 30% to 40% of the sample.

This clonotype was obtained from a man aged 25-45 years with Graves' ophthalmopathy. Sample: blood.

CDR3 reads: CASSYSRGGSYEQYF. The DNA reads as follows: TGTGCCAGCAGTTACTCGAGGGGGGGCAGCTACGAGCAGTACTTC. The chain uses TRBV6-6 and TRBJ2-7; a tentative D match to TRBD2 spans 7 bases. The junction shows trimming of 0 bases on V and 3 bases on J, plus 12 bases between the germline ends. CDR3 length: 15 amino acids, cysteine to phenylalanine. The sequence is cut down to CDR3 DNA, 45 bases in frame from base 1. Via the germline V gene (reference sequence), CDR1 is MNHNY and CDR2 SVGAGI.